Listed below are T cell receptor beta chains from one sample, sequenced in a study of T cells in Graves' hyperthyroidism and ophthalmopathy. TCRdb fed the multiplex PCR reads into MiXCR, producing one record per CDR3 protein. The table records about 600,000 distinct CDR3 sequences, roughly 14% of them present only once. Material for sequencing was blood. These receptors were obtained from a woman in her fifties or sixties with Graves' ophthalmopathy. CDR3s include the opening cysteine and the closing phenylalanine or tryptophan. D genes are given only for firm matches. The listing skips clone size in some rows; elsewhere it reads once, few, many or a size class.

J gene	D gene	V gene	clone size	CDR3 protein	CDR3 DNA
TRBJ1-2	TRBD1	TRBV19	many	CASSTPRDRLDGYTF	TGTGCCAGTAGTACACCGCGGGACAGGTTGGATGGCTACACCTTC
TRBJ2-1	.	TRBV24-1	few	CATSSRDRTYNEQFF	TGTGCCACCAGTTCCCGGGACCGAACGTACAATGAGCAGTTCTTC
TRBJ2-1	TRBD1	TRBV7-2	many	CASSLAPDRGNEQFF	TGTGCCAGCAGCTTAGCACCCGACAGGGGCAATGAGCAGTTCTTC
TRBJ2-7	.	TRBV20-1	many	CSARDLRDREQYF	TGCAGTGCTAGAGATCTCCGTGATCGCGAGCAGTACTTC
TRBJ2-1	TRBD2	TRBV24-1	many	CATSGTSSDNEQFF	TGTGCCACCAGTGGGACTAGCTCGGACAATGAGCAGTTCTTC
TRBJ1-4	.	TRBV20-1	many	CSARDPTATNEKLFF	TGCAGTGCTAGAGATCCGACAGCAACTAATGAAAAACTGTTTTTT
TRBJ2-5	.	TRBV7-2	many	CASSSRQGGRRETQYF	TGTGCCAGCAGCTCGAGACAGGGAGGGAGGCGGGAGACCCAGTACTTC
TRBJ1-4	.	TRBV4-2	once	CASSQEGQPLATNEKLFF	TGTGCCAGCAGCCAAGAAGGGCAACCACTAGCAACTAATGAAAAACTGTTTTTT
TRBJ1-2	.	TRBV5-6	many	CASSWDRDLGYGYTF	TGTGCCAGCAGCTGGGACCGGGACCTCGGCTATGGCTACACCTTC
TRBJ2-5	.	TRBV5-6	once	CASSSYRDRAQETQYF	TGTGCCAGCAGCTCTTACCGGGATAGGGCCCAAGAGACCCAGTACTTC
TRBJ2-5	TRBD2	TRBV7-9	many	CASSSRGTSGRQETQYF	TGTGCCAGCAGCTCGAGAGGGACTAGCGGAAGACAAGAGACCCAGTACTTC
TRBJ2-2	.	TRBV5-8	.	CASRRQLGRELFF	TGTGCCAGCAGGCGACAGCTGGGCCGAGAGCTGTTTTTT
TRBJ2-7	TRBD2	TRBV7-2	many	CASSLGLAFSYEQYF	TGTGCCAGCAGCTTAGGACTAGCGTTCTCCTACGAGCAGTACTTC
TRBJ1-2	.	TRBV2	many	CASNRPNYGYTF	TGTGCCAGCAACAGACCTAACTATGGCTACACCTTC
TRBJ1-5	.	TRBV18	.	CASSRQEDQPQHF	TGTGCCAGCTCAAGACAGGAGGATCAGCCCCAGCATTTT
TRBJ1-2	TRBD1	TRBV6-1	few	CASKTRTGDFFAYGYTF	TGTGCCAGCAAGACCCGGACAGGGGATTTTTTCGCCTATGGCTACACCTTC
TRBJ2-1	TRBD2	TRBV7-9	many	CASSREGFSDEQFF	TGTGCCAGCAGCCGGGAGGGTTTCAGTGATGAGCAGTTCTTC
TRBJ1-2	.	TRBV7-9	few	CASSLLPQGNIYGYTF	TGTGCCAGCAGCTTATTGCCCCAGGGTAACATCTATGGCTACACCTTC
TRBJ1-5	.	TRBV12-3/TRBV12-4	many	CASSSERTFNQPQHF	TGTGCCAGCAGTTCGGAACGGACCTTCAATCAGCCCCAGCATTTT
TRBJ2-7	.	TRBV20-1	many	CSAQTSWSAYEQYF	TGCAGTGCGCAAACTAGTTGGTCAGCCTACGAGCAGTACTTC
TRBJ1-4	.	TRBV18	.	CASSPRSAEGEKLFF	TGTGCCAGCTCACCACGGTCGGCCGAGGGTGAAAAACTGTTTTTT
TRBJ2-5	.	TRBV20-1	many	CSARVRQGQETQYF	TGCAGTGCTAGAGTTCGGCAGGGTCAAGAGACCCAGTACTTC
TRBJ2-2	.	TRBV6-2/TRBV6-3	few	CASSISRNTGELFF	TGTGCCAGCAGCATCTCTCGAAACACCGGGGAGCTGTTTTTT
TRBJ1-1	.	TRBV7-9	few	CASSLARTSNTEAFF	TGTGCCAGCAGCTTAGCTCGGACGTCGAACACTGAAGCTTTCTTT
TRBJ2-7	TRBD2	TRBV6-1	many	CASGTSGILSYEQYF	TGTGCCAGCGGGACTAGCGGGATACTCTCCTACGAGCAGTACTTC
TRBJ2-7	TRBD2	TRBV3-1	many	CASSQDPRGGADYEQYF	TGTGCCAGCAGCCAAGATCCTCGGGGGGGCGCGGACTACGAGCAGTACTTC
TRBJ1-2	TRBD1	TRBV6-2/TRBV6-3	.	CASSAGGRYGYTF	TGTGCCAGCAGCGCAGGGGGCCGCTATGGCTACACCTTC
TRBJ2-3	.	TRBV28	many	CASSPSLNTQYF	TGTGCCAGCAGCCCTAGTTTGAATACGCAGTATTTT
TRBJ2-1	TRBD2	TRBV20-1	many	CSARIGTSGSGSYNEQFF	TGCAGTGCTAGGATAGGGACTAGCGGGAGCGGGTCCTACAATGAGCAGTTCTTC
TRBJ2-4	TRBD1	TRBV2	few	CASRAGQGKNIQYF	TGTGCCAGCAGAGCCGGACAGGGTAAAAACATTCAGTACTTC
TRBJ2-3	TRBD2	TRBV4-3	many	CASSHASGSLDTQYF	TGCGCCAGCAGCCACGCTAGCGGGAGTCTGGATACGCAGTATTTT
TRBJ2-3	.	TRBV12-3/TRBV12-4	many	CASSSRDTGYTDTQYF	TGTGCCAGCAGCTCTCGGGACACCGGATACACAGATACGCAGTATTTT
TRBJ2-3	TRBD2	TRBV5-1	few	CASSVRLAGGADTQYF	TGCGCCAGCAGCGTAAGACTAGCGGGAGGGGCAGATACGCAGTATTTT
TRBJ2-1	TRBD1	TRBV15	many	CATKTPGQYNEQFF	TGTGCCACGAAGACACCGGGACAGTACAATGAGCAGTTCTTC
TRBJ2-3	TRBD2	TRBV5-1	many	CASSLAGTKSDTQYF	TGCGCCAGCAGCTTGGCCGGGACTAAATCGGATACGCAGTATTTT
TRBJ1-6	.	TRBV27	few	CASSLYRDRNSPLHF	TGTGCCAGCAGTTTATATAGAGACAGAAATTCACCCCTCCACTTT
TRBJ2-7	.	TRBV29-1	many	CSVLLSGRRVYEQYF	.
TRBJ2-1	TRBD2	TRBV18	many	CASSPLAGGLSNEQFF	TGTGCCAGCTCACCACTAGCGGGAGGCCTGAGCAATGAGCAGTTCTTC
TRBJ1-3	.	TRBV5-8	few	CATPIGAGNTIYF	TGTGCCACCCCGATCGGGGCAGGAAACACCATATATTTT
TRBJ2-2	TRBD2	TRBV20-1	many	CSARELLAGVNTGELFF	TGCAGTGCTAGAGAGCTACTAGCGGGAGTTAACACCGGGGAGCTGTTTTTT
TRBJ2-5	.	TRBV29-1	.	CSAEGDTDLTQETQYF	TGCAGCGCCGAGGGGGACACGGATTTAACACAAGAGACCCAGTACTTC
TRBJ2-5	TRBD2	TRBV28	many	CASSLYSGRLQETQYF	TGTGCCAGCAGCCTGTATAGCGGGAGGCTCCAAGAGACCCAGTACTTC
TRBJ1-1	TRBD1	TRBV12-3/TRBV12-4	many	CASSLDRDAFF	TGTGCCAGCAGCTTAGACAGGGACGCTTTCTTT
TRBJ2-7	TRBD2	TRBV12-3/TRBV12-4	many	CASTPWASGSRESRPYEQYF	TGTGCCAGCACCCCCTGGGCTAGCGGATCTCGGGAGTCAAGGCCCTACGAGCAGTACTTC
TRBJ2-2	TRBD2	TRBV9	few	CASSVSGRAGSGELFF	TGTGCCAGCAGCGTAAGCGGGAGGGCCGGTTCCGGGGAGCTGTTTTTT
TRBJ1-1	.	TRBV19	.	CASSSLQVWNEAFF	TGTGCCAGTAGTTCCTTACAGGTTTGGAATGAAGCTTTCTTT
TRBJ2-3	.	TRBV5-6	few	CASSLAVGGFTDTQYF	TGTGCCAGCAGCTTGGCTGTAGGTGGCTTCACAGATACGCAGTATTTT
TRBJ1-2	.	TRBV6-2/TRBV6-3	many	CASSYSMIDLSGGYTF	TGTGCCAGCAGTTACTCGATGATAGACCTAAGTGGTGGCTACACCTTC
TRBJ2-7	.	TRBV5-5	.	CASNRHYEQYF	TGTGCCAGCAACAGGCACTACGAGCAGTACTTC
TRBJ2-7	.	TRBV6-2/TRBV6-3	many	CASSYTGEQYF	TGTGCCAGCAGTTATACTGGCGAGCAGTACTTC
TRBJ1-2	.	TRBV6-2/TRBV6-3	.	CASSYPMGGYTF	TGTGCCAGCAGTTACCCGATGGGTGGCTACACCTTC
TRBJ2-7	TRBD1	TRBV12-3/TRBV12-4	many	CASSPGPGQGAYEQYF	TGTGCCAGCAGTCCGGGACCGGGACAGGGGGCCTACGAGCAGTACTTC
TRBJ2-7	.	TRBV7-3	many	CASSLGPNSYEQYF	TGTGCCAGCAGCTTGGGCCCAAACTCTTACGAGCAGTACTTC